This entry concerns a single TCR beta chain. The data belong to a study of blood T cell repertoires in COVID-19. Overall study: Samples taken during acute and convalescent COVID-19 were collected in the United States, Italy and Spain. The analysed material was cDNA or gDNA that came from T cells, B-cell-depleted T cells, or PBMCs.

Germline V gene sequence: CDR1 SGHRS, CDR2 YFSETQ. Trimming at V came to 5 bases and at J to 6 bases, leaving 12 bases not matched to a gene. The CDR3 spans 16 residues. Original data processing: Using reference gene primer amplification, nucleated cell counts were estimated. Profiled with immunoSEQ multiplex PCR; TCRdb holds only in-frame clones, not every one. V, J and clone size were drawn from that table, and D and trimming were deduced from the DNA. The profile shows about 26,000 clones, 82% of them singletons. The source of this sequence is a human donor in a cohort sampled during active COVID-19. The chain carries TRBV5-1 and TRBJ2-3; TRBD1 agrees at 10 bases. The source material was peripheral blood. This CDR3 is CASRTGTGAHGDTQYF. CDR3 coding DNA: TGCGCCAGCAGGACCGGGACAGGGGCTCACGGGGATACGCAGTATTTT.